This T cell receptor (beta chain) came from a study of blood T cell repertoires in COVID-19. Method: immunoSEQ multiplex PCR; TCRdb's copy keeps in-frame clones and lacks some. The sample consists of 270,000 or so clones, roughly 84% of them appearing once. CDR1 SGDLS and CDR2 YYNGEE come from the germline V gene. The germline V and J ends were trimmed by 3 bases and 4 bases, with 19 bases remaining between them. The CDR3 contains 17 residues. The source of this sequence is a man aged 45-65 years who had recovered from COVID-19. Sequenced sample: PBMCs or T cells enriched from blood (not recorded which). The chain has TRBV9 and TRBJ1-4; D not certain. The CDR3 sequence: CASSARADGRFNEKLFF. DNA of the CDR3: TGTGCCAGCAGCGCAAGAGCGGACGGGAGGTTTAATGAAAAACTGTTTTTT.